Below, 17 T cell receptor beta chains from the same sample are listed, as sequenced in a study of T cell responses to AZD1222 COVID-19 vaccine (dated by TCRdb to the early 2020s). The sample's time point label is to be understood as: baseline before first vaccination. The library was built by means of the immunoSEQ multiplex PCR assay. What TCRdb holds here is the immuneACCESS table cut down to in-frame rearrangements. Part of the clones is not present; checked against another copy, under half of the missing clones reflect an unresolved V gene, and the others are unexplained. This sample lists about 130,000 clones; roughly 92% were detected once. The top ten constitute roughly 5.6% of the sample. Material: peripheral blood, obtained on day 0 of AZD1222 vaccination. The receptors were sampled from an adult in good health.

This clone was observed a few times. This chain links TRBV5-1 with TRBJ1-1; the match to TRBD1 covers 8 bases. V was pared by 4 bases and J by 4 bases, with 12 bases of the junction left unmatched. CDR3 size: 16 residues. Germline assignment: CDR1 SGHRS and CDR2 YFSETQ. In DNA form, the CDR3 reads TGCGCCAGCAGCGGGGTTGTTGTCGGACAGGGCACTGAAGCTTTCTTT. Translating it yields CASSGVVVGQGTEAFF.

The chain uses TRBV4-1 and TRBJ2-2; 7 bases are a match to TRBD1. The CDR3 runs 17 residues. Trimming at V came to 0 bases and at J to 0 bases, leaving 4 bases not matched to a gene. Germline loops: CDR1 MGHRA, CDR2 YSYEKL. As DNA, the CDR3 is TGCGCCAGCAGCCAAGAAGGGACAGACTCGAACACCGGGGAGCTGTTTTTT. This translates into CASSQEGTDSNTGELFF.

V usage is TRBV28 and J usage is TRBJ2-1, with no clear D. The CDR3 has 15 residues. V was trimmed by 10 bases and J by 4 bases, leaving 20 bases between them. Germline-derived CDR1 and CDR2 are MDHEN and SYDVKM. The CDR3 spells CAISRLRSRYNEQFF. CDR3 nucleotide sequence: TGTGCCATCTCCCGGTTGAGGAGCCGGTACAATGAGCAGTTCTTC.

This clone was counted once. The chain couples TRBV4-1 to TRBJ1-1; 7 bases are shared with TRBD1. The CDR3 runs to 15 residues. J lost 5 bases, V lost 3 bases, and 9 bases had no gene match. Germline CDR1 is MGHRA and CDR2 is YSYEKL. This CDR3 is CASSQVRGRETEAFF. As DNA, the CDR3 is TGCGCCAGCAGCCAGGTGAGGGGGCGAGAGACTGAAGCTTTCTTT.

V and J are TRBV3-1 (or the pseudogene TRBV3-2) and TRBJ2-2; a possible D gene is TRBD1 (5 bases). This CDR3 is 16 amino acids long. Germline values: CDR1 LGHDT, CDR2 YNNKEL (reference sequence). With 3 bases removed from V and 5 bases from J, the gap between germline ends came to 16 bases. CDR3 sequence reads: CASSHPRVARTGELFF. CDR3 DNA: TGTGCCAGCAGCCACCCCAGGGTGGCCCGGACCGGGGAGCTGTTTTTT.

This chain joins TRBV6-1 and TRBJ1-1; tentative D call: TRBD1 (5 bases). The CDR3 length is 13 residues. Per the germline V gene, CDR1 is MNHNS and CDR2 is SASEGT. Trimming pared 3 bases from V and 6 bases from J, leaving 11 bases between. The CDR3 reads CASSEGEAPEAFF. The CDR3 DNA reads TGTGCCAGCAGTGAGGGGGAGGCGCCTGAAGCTTTCTTT.

This clone was seen once. The chain carries TRBV5-1 and TRBJ2-7; a possible D gene is TRBD2 (6 bases). Germline-derived CDR1 and CDR2 are SGHRS and YFSETQ. V lost 0 bases, J lost 3 bases, and 13 bases lay in between. The CDR3 has 15 amino acids. CDR3 sequence reads: CASSLVLGLGYEQYF. CDR3 bases: TGCGCCAGCAGCTTGGTCCTGGGACTCGGCTACGAGCAGTACTTC.

The chain carries TRBV28 and TRBJ2-7, with D perhaps matching TRBD1 (6 bases). Per germline, CDR1 MDHEN and CDR2 SYDVKM. The V and J ends lost 6 bases and 2 bases respectively, with 17 bases between them. The CDR3 length is 15 residues. The CDR3 reads CASSHSGERAYEQYF. CDR3 sequence (DNA): TGTGCCAGCAGCCACTCAGGGGAGAGGGCCTACGAGCAGTACTTC.

The chain combines TRBV7-2 with TRBJ2-7; 7 bases line up with TRBD1. With V trimmed by 2 bases and J by 3 bases, 1 base remained unmatched. This CDR3 comprises 13 residues. Germline assignment: CDR1 SGHTA and CDR2 FQGNSA. The CDR3: CASSLTGDYEQYF. In DNA, the CDR3 is TGTGCCAGCAGCTTAACAGGGGACTACGAGCAGTACTTC.

The rearrangement uses TRBV5-1 and TRBJ2-1, with D perhaps TRBD1 (6 bases). V was cut by 5 bases and J by 8 bases, with 14 bases left in between. Per the germline V gene, CDR1 is SGHRS and CDR2 is YFSETQ. The CDR3 sequence is 13 residues long. CDR3 DNA sequence: TGCGCCAGCAGTTGGGGGCTTTCGGATGAGCAGTTCTTC. It yields the protein CASSWGLSDEQFF.

The rearrangement links TRBV6-5 to TRBJ1-6; possible D gene TRBD1, 5 bases. The CDR3 extends over 14 amino acids. The germline V gene has CDR1 MNHEY and CDR2 SVGAGI. CDR3 sequence: CATKGSSYNSPLHF. The CDR3 DNA reads TGTGCGACCAAGGGGAGCTCCTATAATTCACCCCTCCACTTT.

The CDR3 sequence: CASSIQGPTGELFF. CDR3 nucleotides: TGTGCCAGCAGCATTCAGGGTCCCACCGGGGAGCTGTTTTTT. This chain joins TRBV5-4 and TRBJ2-2, with a tentative D call TRBD1 (5 bases). The V end lost 4 bases, the J end lost 4 bases, and 11 bases lay between the germline ends. CDR1 is SGHNT and CDR2 is YYREEE in the germline V gene (reference sequence). This CDR3 is built from 14 residues. Together with reference TRBV5-4 and TRBJ2-2, the CDR3 gives the full variable domain: ETGVTQSPTHLIKTRGQQVTLRCSSQSGHNTVSWYQQALGQGPQFIFQYYREEENGRGNFPPRFSGLQFPNYSSELNVNALELDDSALYLCASSIQGPTGELFFGEGSRLTVL.

The rearrangement links TRBV9 to TRBJ2-7; D is uncertain. The CDR3 extends over 14 amino acids. Germline V gene sequence: CDR1 SGDLS, CDR2 YYNGEE. With 0 bases removed from V and 6 bases from J, the gap between germline ends came to 13 bases. CDR3 nucleotides: TGTGCCAGCAGCGTAGGGGAAAGTCCCAGCGAGCAGTACTTC. Protein: CASSVGESPSEQYF.

The chain recombines TRBV5-4 with TRBJ2-5; 7 nucleotides line up with TRBD2. J lost 3 bases, V lost 4 bases, and 9 bases had no gene match. This CDR3 comprises 15 residues. CDR1 and CDR2 from the germline V gene are SGHNT and YYREEE (reference sequence). CDR3 bases: TGTGCCAGCAGCCCCGGGACTAACCCTAAAGAGACCCAGTACTTC. This translates into CASSPGTNPKETQYF.

The chain recombines TRBV5-5 with TRBJ2-1; 7 bases fit TRBD2. Unmatched junction bases numbered 7, after V lost 1 base and J lost 9 bases. CDR3 size: 14 residues. Germline assignment: CDR1 SGHKS and CDR2 YYEKEE (reference sequence). CDR3 protein: CASSLLAASSEQFF. The CDR3 DNA follows: TGTGCCAGCAGCTTGCTAGCGGCTTCTTCTGAGCAGTTCTTC.

This chain links TRBV30 with TRBJ2-6, with D unresolved. Germline values: CDR1 GTSNPN, CDR2 SVGIG (reference sequence). Trimming removed 0 bases at V and 2 bases at J, with 5 bases between. The CDR3 contains 14 residues. CDR3 nucleotide sequence: TGTGCCTGGAGTGTACGGGCTGGGGCCAACGTCCTGACTTTC. Its protein is CAWSVRAGANVLTF. Complete variable domain (other parts from reference TRBV30 and TRBJ2-6): SQTIHQWPATLVQPVGSPLSLECTVEGTSNPNLYWYRQAAGRGLQLLFYSVGIGQISSEVPQNLSASRPQDRQFILSSKKLLLSDSGFYLCAWSVRAGANVLTFGAGSRLTVL.

The rearrangement joins TRBV19 to TRBJ2-1, with a tentative D call TRBD2 (6 bases). The germline CDR1 and CDR2 sequences are LNHDA and SQIVND (reference sequence). The CDR3 covers 16 residues. V lost 4 bases and J 0 bases, leaving 13 bases between the germline ends. The CDR3 sequence is CASSRGLAASYNEQFF. CDR3 coding DNA: TGTGCCAGTAGTAGGGGATTAGCGGCCTCCTACAATGAGCAGTTCTTC.